Below, 13 T cell receptor beta chains from the same sample are listed, as sequenced in a study of T cell changes during pregnancy in multiple sclerosis. The repertoire was sequenced with immunoSEQ multiplex PCR; TCRdb's copy has only in-frame clones and lacks some. This sample carries roughly 35,000 clones, approximately 90% of them seen once, and the ten largest clones take around a tenth. The sample consisted of CD8+ T cells from peripheral blood mononuclear cells, taken before pregnancy. These receptors were collected from a female donor with multiple sclerosis, enrolled in a pregnancy study.

This chain links TRBV28 with TRBJ2-1, with D tentatively TRBD2 (7 bases). V was pared by 3 bases and J by 8 bases, with 14 bases between. The germline V gene encodes CDR1 MDHEN and CDR2 SYDVKM. The CDR3 loop spans 14 amino acids. CDR3: CASSFRRGLYEQFF. In DNA, the CDR3 is TGTGCCAGCAGTTTTCGGCGGGGGCTCTATGAGCAGTTCTTC.

The sample holds one count of this clone. The chain has TRBV7-8 and TRBJ2-3; D call uncertain. The germline gives CDR1 SGHVS, CDR2 FQNEAQ. Trimming took 5 bases from V and 0 from J, leaving 15 bases between them. CDR3 length equals 16 residues. CDR3 bases: TGTGCCAGCAGCCCGACGGGTTTGGATAGCACAGATACGCAGTATTTT. It is translated as CASSPTGLDSTDTQYF.

V usage is TRBV14 and J usage is TRBJ2-7; 8 bases agree with TRBD1. Trimming cost V 1 base and J 5 bases; bases outside gene matches: 7. The CDR3 loop spans 15 amino acids. Germline V CDR1 and CDR2: SGHDN, FVKESK. The CDR3 reads CASSQAPGGINEQYF. The CDR3 DNA sequence: TGTGCCAGCAGCCAAGCCCCAGGGGGCATCAACGAGCAGTACTTC.

V is TRBV7-9 and J is TRBJ1-1; tentative D call: TRBD1 (5 bases). Germline V lookup: CDR1 SEHNR, CDR2 FQNEAQ (reference sequence). The V end was cut by 5 bases, the J end by 2 bases, with 9 bases between. The length of the CDR3 is 13 residues. This chain's CDR3 is CASSVDTNTEAFF. CDR3 DNA: TGTGCCAGCAGCGTGGACACCAACACTGAAGCTTTCTTT.

The chain is built from TRBV5-1 and TRBJ2-2; tentatively, D is TRBD2 (6 bases). Germline V lookup: CDR1 SGHRS, CDR2 YFSETQ. V lost 1 base to trimming and J lost 3 bases, with 16 bases between them. This CDR3 has 17 residues. CDR3 bases: TGCGCCAGCAGCTTGCATTCGGGGGTCTTAGACACCGGGGAGCTGTTTTTT. Translating it yields CASSLHSGVLDTGELFF.

This chain connects TRBV9 to TRBJ2-7; D uncertain. The ends were cut back, 1 base at V and 4 bases at J, with 6 bases in the middle. The CDR3 has 12 residues. Germline V gene lookup returns CDR1 SGDLS and CDR2 YYNGEE. The CDR3 sequence: CASSVNSYEQYF. The CDR3 nucleotides read TGTGCCAGCAGCGTAAATTCGTACGAGCAGTACTTC.

The chain links TRBV6-6 to TRBJ1-3; D not certain. CDR1 is MNHNY and CDR2 is SVGAGI in the germline V gene (reference sequence). This CDR3 comprises 16 residues. Trimming took off 4 bases at V and 0 bases at J, with 13 bases between the two ends. The CDR3 sequence is CASSLEQQSSGNTIYF. The CDR3 DNA sequence: TGTGCCAGCAGTTTGGAACAGCAGAGCTCTGGAAACACCATATATTTT.

This rearrangement joins TRBV25-1 to TRBJ2-3; 9 nucleotides line up with TRBD2. With 4 bases clipped from V and 4 bases from J, the junction kept 3 bases outside the gene matches. Germline V lookup: CDR1 MGHDK, CDR2 SYGVNS. This CDR3 has 14 residues. The CDR3 sequence: CASSGSGRPDTQYF. CDR3 DNA: TGTGCCAGCAGTGGCAGCGGGAGGCCAGATACGCAGTATTTT.

J is TRBJ2-7 and V is TRBV6-5, with D possibly being TRBD2 (7 bases). The CDR3 runs 14 residues. CDR1 is MNHEY and CDR2 is SVGAGI in the germline V gene. V gave up 4 bases and J gave up 2 bases, with 12 bases separating them. CDR3 protein: CASSLGRGAYEQYF. DNA of the CDR3: TGTGCCAGCAGTTTGGGGAGGGGGGCCTACGAGCAGTACTTC.

In its sample, this clone was seen once. The chain carries TRBV27 and TRBJ1-2, with 8 bases lining up with TRBD1. There are 15 residues in the CDR3. J gave up 6 bases and V 0 bases, and 6 bases lay outside the gene matches. Germline CDR1 MNHEY, CDR2 SMNVEV (reference sequence). CDR3 bases: TGTGCCAGCAGTTTATCAATGGCAGGGGGCCATGGCTACACCTTC. Translation gives CASSLSMAGGHGYTF.

The chain recombines TRBV9 with TRBJ1-4, with 8 bases aligning to TRBD1. The CDR3 totals 14 residues. CDR1 is SGDLS and CDR2 is YYNGEE in the germline V gene. The J segment lost 7 bases and the V segment lost 3 bases, leaving 5 bases of the junction unmatched. In nucleotides, the CDR3 is TGTGCCAGCAGCGGTTCACAGGGGGGTGAAAAACTGTTTTTT. It is translated as CASSGSQGGEKLFF.

The chain has TRBV15 and TRBJ2-5, with 8 bases aligning to TRBD1. Per germline, CDR1 LNHNV and CDR2 YYDKDF (reference sequence). Unmatched junction bases numbered 6, after V lost 3 bases and J lost 3 bases. The CDR3 runs to 15 residues. CDR3: CATSSETGVEETQYF. The CDR3 nucleotides are TGTGCCACCAGCAGCGAGACAGGGGTTGAAGAGACCCAGTACTTC.

V is TRBV12-5 and J is TRBJ2-3; 9 bases align to TRBD2. CDR3 length: 16 residues. Germline lookup yields CDR1 LGHNT and CDR2 FRNRAP. The V gene end was trimmed by 4 bases and the J gene end by 0 bases; junction bases not matched to a gene: 5. For the CDR3, the DNA is TGTGCTAGTGGTTCCCTTCTAGCGGGGAGCACAGATACGCAGTATTTT. Residues: CASGSLLAGSTDTQYF.